Included here is one T cell receptor (beta chain) sequence, with context. This sample is part of a study of CD8 T cells in Susac syndrome. The CDR3 is made up of 16 amino acids. V was trimmed by 7 bases and J by 0 bases, leaving 19 bases between them. Germline CDR1 reads SNHLY; CDR2 reads FYNNEI. RNA in amounts of roughly 0.45 to 1 ug was reverse transcribed with random hexamers. TCRdb reprocessed the immunoSEQ multiplex PCR reads with MiXCR, giving one entry per CDR3 protein. The data contain approximately 110,000 distinct CDR3 sequences, 90% to 95% of them singletons. The study sequenced TCR beta in blood CD8+ and CD4+ T cells.

This receptor was obtained from a human donor in good health. The V call is TRBV2, the J call TRBJ2-7, with D perhaps TRBD1 or TRBD2 (6 bases each). The sample consisted of CD4+ T cells from PBMCs. CDR3 in DNA: TGTGCCAGCACCATTGTCGGGGGCCTGAGCTCCTACGAGCAGTACTTC. It translates to CASTIVGGLSSYEQYF. Combining the CDR3 with reference TRBV2 and TRBJ2-7 gives the whole variable domain EPEVTQTPSHQVTQMGQEVILRCVPISNHLYFYWYRQILGQKVEFLVSFYNNEISEKSEIFDDQFSVERPDGSNFTLKIRSTKLEDSAMYFCASTIVGGLSSYEQYFGPGTRLTVT.